The clone carrying this T cell receptor (beta chain) occurred a few times. What it binds is unknown. The data belong to a study of T cells in Graves' hyperthyroidism and ophthalmopathy. About the study: The initial diagnosis was the point when peripheral blood was collected, ahead of any treatment.

Disease duration was under 3 months in the ophthalmopathy patients, who also had a Clinical Activity Score of at least 3 and a NOSPECS grade of at least 4. Exclusion followed for patients with uncontrolled infection, other autoimmune disease, pregnancy or lactation. TCR beta CDR3 region amplification was performed from RNA transcripts. First-round RT-PCR with HTBI primers amplified the TCR CDR3 region. MiXCR, run by TCRdb on the multiplex PCR reads, gives a single entry per CDR3 protein. The sample shows more than 300,000 distinct CDR3 sequences, about 18% of them seen only once. Overall study results and limits: Most thyroid clonotypes that were expanded above 0.001 also turned up in blood.

V lost 5 bases to trimming and J lost 2 bases, with 16 bases between them. From germline, CDR1 is MGHRA and CDR2 YSYEKL. The CDR3 loop spans 16 amino acids. The gene calls are TRBV4-1 and TRBJ1-3; no definite D call. Sequenced input: blood. This TCR was sampled from a man between 18 and 35 years old with Graves' ophthalmopathy. This CDR3 reads CASSYLGLLAGNTIYF. CDR3 coding DNA: TGCGCCAGCAGCTACCTCGGGCTTTTAGCTGGAAACACCATATATTTT.